These 9 T cell receptor beta chains were all obtained from the same sample, sequenced in a study of T cells after yellow fever vaccination. TCRdb used MiXCR to reprocess the 5' RACE reads, holding one entry per CDR3 protein. This sample yields about 68,000 distinct CDR3 sequences, of which 5% to 8% are seen a single time; more than 35% belongs to the top ten. The source material was CD8+ T cells sorted from PBMCs, sampled about 49 days after the first yellow fever vaccination. These receptors were obtained from a man aged 18 to 30 who received the YFV17D yellow fever vaccine.

To note about this clonotype: One base away lies a much larger clone, so this may be a sequencing read error. The J gene is TRBJ2-1, the V gene TRBV3-1, with 7 bases that match TRBD2. The germline gives CDR1 LGHDT, CDR2 YNNKEL (reference sequence). The CDR3 sequence is 15 residues long. CDR3 amino acids: CASSPRGTSHNEQFF. CDR3 coding DNA: TGTGCCAGCAGCCCGCGGGGGACCTCCCACAATGAGCAGTTCTTC.

This clonotype showed up many times. The J gene is TRBJ2-3, the V gene TRBV7-2, with 13 nucleotides matching TRBD2. The germline V gene encodes CDR1 SGHTA and CDR2 FQGNSA. Trimming cost V 5 bases and J 1 base; bases outside gene matches: 3. This CDR3 has 16 amino acids. The CDR3 protein is CASSLGLAGGTDTQYF. CDR3 DNA sequence: TGTGCCAGCAGCCTCGGACTAGCGGGGGGCACAGATACGCAGTATTTT.

This clonotype was detected many times. This chain uses TRBV10-3 with TRBJ2-7; TRBD1 agrees at 9 bases. Unmatched junction bases numbered 7, after V lost 4 bases and J lost 0 bases. Germline CDR1 ENHRY, CDR2 SYGVKD. The CDR3 spans 16 residues. The CDR3 sequence: CAISAPRDRVSYEQYF. CDR3 DNA: TGTGCCATCAGTGCCCCCCGGGACAGGGTCTCCTACGAGCAGTACTTC.

The genes are TRBV7-2 and TRBJ2-5, with D unclear. The V gene lost 3 bases and the J gene lost 0 bases, with 8 bases spanning the gap. This CDR3 is built from 14 residues. Looked up from germline, CDR1 is SGHTA and CDR2 is FQGNSA. CDR3 sequence (DNA): TGTGCCAGCAGCTTTTGGGCGGACCAAGAGACCCAGTACTTC. As protein: CASSFWADQETQYF. The full variable domain, in which reference TRBV7-2 and TRBJ2-5 provide the parts outside the CDR3, is GAGVSQSPSNKVTEKGKDVELRCDPISGHTALYWYRQSLGQGLEFLIYFQGNSAPDKSGLPSDRFSAERTGGSVSTLTIQRTQQEDSAVYLCASSFWADQETQYFGPGTRLLVL.

This clonotype appeared many times. This chain connects TRBV9 to TRBJ2-5; 7 nucleotides agree with TRBD1. The CDR3 has 14 residues. CDR1 is SGDLS and CDR2 is YYNGEE in the germline V gene. V was pared by 3 bases and J by 1 base, with 3 bases of the junction left unmatched. The CDR3 loop reads CASSGGQSQETQYF. The CDR3 bases are TGTGCCAGCAGCGGGGGACAGAGCCAAGAGACCCAGTACTTC.

This clonotype was seen a handful of times. The V gene is TRBV3-1, the J gene TRBJ1-4, with a tentative D call TRBD1 (5 bases). The CDR3 is 14 amino acids. The germline V and J ends were trimmed by 3 bases and 12 bases, with 17 bases remaining between them. Germline V CDR1 and CDR2: LGHDT, YNNKEL (reference sequence). CDR3 nucleotides: TGTGCCAGCAGCCACACCGGGACCCCGTCGGAACTGTTTTTT. It translates to CASSHTGTPSELFF.

This clonotype was detected ten times or more. The chain employs TRBV4-3 and TRBJ2-1; unclear D gene. The CDR3 consists of 13 residues. V gave up 0 bases and J gave up 10 bases, with 10 bases separating them. Germline-derived CDR1 and CDR2 are LGHNA and YSLEER. The CDR3 nucleotides read TGCGCCAGCAGCCAAGATTTAGAGACAGAGCAGTTCTTC. This translates into CASSQDLETEQFF.

The table lists this clonotype with a few counts. The rearrangement uses TRBV4-1 and TRBJ2-2; D not resolved. The length of the CDR3 is 12 residues. Germline V gene sequence: CDR1 MGHRA, CDR2 YSYEKL. V lost 3 bases, J lost 6 bases, and 5 bases lay in between. CDR3 DNA: TGCGCCAGCAGCCACTGGCCCGGGGAGCTGTTTTTT. As protein: CASSHWPGELFF.

This clonotype was counted a single time. The J gene is TRBJ2-3, the V gene TRBV9; 9 bases align to TRBD2. Germline values: CDR1 SGDLS, CDR2 YYNGEE. This CDR3 contains 16 residues. The ends lost 4 bases at V and 6 bases at J; junction bases unmatched: 12. DNA for the CDR3: TGTGCCAGCAGCCCGCCGGGGGCGGGGGGGCGTGATACGCAGTATTTT. Amino acids: CASSPPGAGGRDTQYF.